These 23 T cell receptor beta chains were sequenced from one sample in a study of CD8+CD57+ T cells in acquired aplastic anemia. Selection for sequencing was limited to patients who had shown CD8+CD57+ cell expansion by flow cytometry. Genomic DNA constituted the template upon which TCR beta VDJ and CDR3 profiling was performed. TCRdb passed the reads through MiXCR, listing each CDR3 protein once. The sample lists under 350,000 distinct CDR3 sequences; 50% to 65% were seen once. Sequenced input: sorted CD4+, CD8+, or CD8+CD57+ T cells (not recorded which) from PBMCs. The receptors were sampled from a human donor with aplastic anemia.

A few counts support this clonotype. The chain has TRBV10-3 and TRBJ1-2; perhaps TRBD1 as D (5 bases). CDR3 length equals 15 residues. Per germline, CDR1 ENHRY and CDR2 SYGVKD. Trimming took off 7 bases at V and 8 bases at J, with 23 bases between the two ends. The CDR3 region has the DNA TGTGCCATCACCTCAGACAGACTCCAGACCAGCGGCTACACCTTC. Its translation: CAITSDRLQTSGYTF.

The gene calls are TRBV20-1 and TRBJ1-6, with 7 bases that match TRBD1. Germline V CDR1 and CDR2: DFQATT, SNEGSKA (reference sequence). The length of the CDR3 is 14 residues. V was pared by 6 bases and J by 8 bases, with 10 bases of the junction left unmatched. The CDR3 region has the DNA TGCAGTGCCGGCCTCTGGACAGGAGATTCACCCCTCCACTTT. It codes for CSAGLWTGDSPLHF.

The CDR3 reads CASSLEPGACTIYF. As DNA, the CDR3 is TGTGCCAGCAGCTTAGAGCCAGGGGCCTGCACCATATATTTT. The chain couples TRBV7-9 to TRBJ1-3, with a tentative D call TRBD1 (6 bases). The germline V gene encodes CDR1 SEHNR and CDR2 FQNEAQ (reference sequence). CDR3 length equals 14 residues. Trimming left V 1 base short and J 9 bases short, with 13 bases between.

This clonotype was found once. At one of its ends the junction is not consistent with the germline gene, which may arise from a read error. The rearrangement links TRBV7-3 to TRBJ2-1, with 8 bases fitting TRBD2. This CDR3 region has 17 residues. The germline gives CDR1 SGHTA, CDR2 FQGTGA. CDR3 residues: CASSLTKTGLVRHEQFF. CDR3 DNA sequence: TGTGCCAGCAGCCTAACGAAAACGGGACTAGTTCGTCATGAGCAGTTCTTC.

This clonotype was found many times. The chain uses TRBV7-9 and TRBJ2-1; TRBD2 aligns across 12 bases. V lost 5 bases, J lost 9 bases, and 8 bases stayed unmatched. This CDR3 is 15 amino acids long. CDR1 is SEHNR, CDR2 FQNEAQ, per germline (reference sequence). The CDR3 DNA reads TGTGCCAGCAGCCCAATTCCTAGCGGGGGGGTTGAGCAGTTCTTC. Amino acids: CASSPIPSGGVEQFF.

This clonotype was seen only a few times. A read error may explain this, as a much larger clone is one base away. This chain uses TRBV20-1 with TRBJ2-1, with a weak D call TRBD2 (6 bases). Germline assignment: CDR1 DFQATT and CDR2 SNEGSKA (reference sequence). This CDR3 region has 15 residues. Between the trimmed V and J ends, which lost 0 bases and 13 bases, there was a span of 22 bases. This chain's CDR3 is CSAREGLRPEETQFF. For the CDR3, the DNA is TGCAGTGCTAGAGAGGGACTCCGTCCCGAAGAGACCCAGTTCTTC.

This clonotype appeared a few times. V gene TRBV20-1 combines with J gene TRBJ1-1, with D unclear. The CDR3 has 12 amino acids. CDR1 is DFQATT, CDR2 SNEGSKA, per germline (reference sequence). The CDR3 protein is CSASSLSVGAFF. CDR3 DNA: TGCAGCGCTTCCAGCCTTTCCGTGGGAGCTTTCTTT.

CDR3 region: CAISRTDSQNYGYTF. CDR3 nucleotide sequence: TGTGCCATCAGCAGGACAGACAGCCAGAACTATGGCTACACCTTC. The rearrangement joins TRBV10-3 to TRBJ1-2, with D possibly being TRBD1 (6 bases). Germline values: CDR1 ENHRY, CDR2 SYGVKD. The CDR3 spans 15 residues. V lost 6 bases to trimming and J lost 2 bases, with 16 bases between them.

This clonotype came up many times. The chain recombines TRBV5-1 with TRBJ1-6; 7 bases are shared with TRBD1. In germline, CDR1 is SGHRS, CDR2 YFSETQ. The CDR3 contains 15 residues. With V trimmed by 0 bases and J by 8 bases, 5 bases remained unmatched. The chain's CDR3 is CASSLAGTAYSPLHF. The CDR3 DNA reads TGCGCCAGCAGCTTGGCCGGGACAGCTTATTCACCCCTCCACTTT. The whole variable domain, remainder taken from reference TRBV5-1 and TRBJ1-6, is KAGVTQTPRYLIKTRGQQVTLSCSPISGHRSVSWYQQTPGQGLQFLFEYFSETQRNKGNFPGRFSGRQFSNSRSEMNVSTLELGDSALYLCASSLAGTAYSPLHFGNGTRLTVT.

V usage is TRBV5-1 and J usage is TRBJ1-4; tentatively, D is TRBD1 (5 bases). V was shortened by 0 bases and J by 6 bases, with 12 bases between the two germline ends. CDR3 length: 15 residues. Germline assignment: CDR1 SGHRS and CDR2 YFSETQ. Here the CDR3 reads CASSLVQGTDEKLFF. The CDR3 DNA reads TGCGCCAGCAGCTTGGTCCAGGGCACAGATGAAAAACTGTTTTTT.

This rearrangement joins TRBV7-8 to TRBJ2-5, with D possibly matching TRBD1 (6 bases). CDR3 length: 15 residues. Germline V gene data show CDR1 as SGHVS and CDR2 as FQNEAQ. Trimming removed 4 bases from V and 0 bases from J, with 12 bases in between. CDR3: CASSSHGDNQETQYF. As DNA, the CDR3 is TGTGCCAGCAGCTCCCATGGGGACAACCAAGAGACCCAGTACTTC.

The chain links TRBV29-1 to TRBJ2-7; no firm D call. Trimming pared 1 base from V and 6 bases from J, leaving 10 bases between. The CDR3 has 12 residues. Germline CDR1 is SQVTM and CDR2 is ANQGSEA. In DNA, the CDR3 is TGCAGCGTTGAAGGGGCCTGGGGCGAGCAGTACTTC. As protein: CSVEGAWGEQYF.

This chain joins TRBV29-1 and TRBJ2-3; the D gene is possibly TRBD2 (6 bases). Trimming pared 4 bases from V and 6 bases from J, leaving 14 bases between. Germline V gives CDR1 SQVTM, CDR2 ANQGSEA. The CDR3 consists of 13 residues. CDR3 in amino acids: CSVGLGGADTQYF. The CDR3 DNA is TGCAGCGTTGGGCTTGGAGGGGCCGATACGCAGTATTTT.

The chain is built from TRBV5-1 and TRBJ2-1, with D possibly matching TRBD1 (6 bases). V gave up 0 bases and J gave up 7 bases, with 11 bases separating them. The CDR3 contains 14 residues. Germline V gene sequence: CDR1 SGHRS, CDR2 YFSETQ. The CDR3 reads CASSLDRVKNEQFF. The CDR3, as DNA: TGCGCCAGCAGCTTGGACAGGGTAAAAAATGAGCAGTTCTTC. Looking up the rest from reference TRBV5-1 and TRBJ2-1 gives the full variable domain: KAGVTQTPRYLIKTRGQQVTLSCSPISGHRSVSWYQQTPGQGLQFLFEYFSETQRNKGNFPGRFSGRQFSNSRSEMNVSTLELGDSALYLCASSLDRVKNEQFFGPGTRLTVL.

In its sample, this clonotype was seen many times. The chain uses TRBV11-2 and TRBJ1-1, with D perhaps TRBD1 (5 bases). Germline V lookup: CDR1 SGHAT, CDR2 FQNNGV. The CDR3 is made up of 15 amino acids. The V end was cut by 6 bases, the J end by 0 bases, with 14 bases between. CDR3 coding DNA: TGTGCCAGCAGTTTCTCCGGGACGGTGAACACTGAAGCTTTCTTT. Protein sequence: CASSFSGTVNTEAFF. Combining the CDR3 with reference TRBV11-2 and TRBJ1-1 gives the whole variable domain EAGVAQSPRYKIIEKRQSVAFWCNPISGHATLYWYQQILGQGPKLLIQFQNNGVVDDSQLPKDRFSAERLKGVDSTLKIQPAKLEDSAVYLCASSFSGTVNTEAFFGQGTRLTVV.

The sample holds a few counts of this clonotype. The rearrangement joins TRBV24-1 to TRBJ2-1; a weak D match, TRBD2 (6 bases). The ends were cut back, 8 bases at V and 6 bases at J, with 10 bases in the middle. The CDR3 totals 12 residues. Germline loops: CDR1 KGHDR, CDR2 SFDVKD. The DNA for the CDR3 is TGTGCCACCATGGCGGGAAGCAATGAGCAGTTCTTC. Translated, it gives CATMAGSNEQFF.

A few counts support this clonotype. This chain links TRBV6-5 with TRBJ1-4; D is unclear. The V end lost 6 bases, the J end lost 0 bases, and 8 bases lay between the germline ends. The CDR3 extends over 14 amino acids. Germline V lookup: CDR1 MNHEY, CDR2 SVGAGI. DNA for the CDR3: TGTGCCAGCAGCTCCGCTGCAACTAATGAAAAACTGTTTTTT. It yields the protein CASSSAATNEKLFF.

The chain links TRBV2 to TRBJ2-7; maybe TRBD1 (6 bases). The CDR3 extends over 14 amino acids. Germline values: CDR1 SNHLY, CDR2 FYNNEI. Trimming pared 4 bases from V and 2 bases from J, leaving 12 bases between. CDR3 DNA: TGTGCCAGCAGTGGGGGGCCCCGTACCTACGAGCAGTACTTC. Protein: CASSGGPRTYEQYF.

This clonotype occurred a few times. This chain uses TRBV24-1 with TRBJ2-2, with a possible D match to TRBD2 (5 bases). The CDR3 length is 13 residues. CDR1 KGHDR and CDR2 SFDVKD come from the germline V gene. Trimming stripped 4 bases from V and 7 bases from J, with 9 bases between. The CDR3 coding sequence is TGTGCCACCAGTGAAGGGAGCGGCGGGGAGCTGTTTTTT. This encodes CATSEGSGGELFF.

V gene TRBV20-1 combines with J gene TRBJ1-2; D gene unclear. Germline V lookup: CDR1 DFQATT, CDR2 SNEGSKA (reference sequence). There are 13 residues in the CDR3. V was clipped by 0 bases and J by 6 bases, with 11 bases between them. CDR3 in amino acids: CSARDDSQHGYTF. The DNA for the CDR3 is TGCAGTGCTAGAGACGATTCGCAGCATGGCTACACCTTC.

This clonotype was detected only once. The V and J genes are TRBV7-1 and TRBJ2-5; perhaps TRBD1 as D (5 bases). TRBV7-1 is known as an ORF, though its function is uncertain. The CDR3 runs 12 residues. V was pared by 3 bases and J by 14 bases, with 16 bases between. The chain's CDR3 is CASSSEDINFYF. CDR3 nucleotides: TGTGCCAGCAGCTCCGAGGACATCAACTTCTACTTC.

V usage is TRBV19 and J usage is TRBJ2-3, with 7 positions matching TRBD2. The V gene's germline CDR1 is LNHDA and CDR2 SQIVND (reference sequence). This CDR3 contains 16 residues. The trim removed 3 bases at V and 1 base at J, leaving 7 bases unmatched. The CDR3 reads CASSIVGSGGTDTQYF. CDR3 DNA sequence: TGTGCCAGTAGTATTGTAGGGAGCGGGGGCACAGATACGCAGTATTTT.

The chain employs TRBV7-9 and TRBJ1-4, with 7 positions matching TRBD1. The CDR3 contains 16 residues. V gave up 5 bases and J gave up 5 bases; unmatched junction bases: 11. Germline V gene lookup returns CDR1 SEHNR and CDR2 FQNEAQ (reference sequence). The CDR3 is CASSANPGTANEKLFF. For the CDR3, the DNA is TGTGCCAGCAGCGCGAATCCCGGGACAGCGAATGAAAAACTGTTTTTT.